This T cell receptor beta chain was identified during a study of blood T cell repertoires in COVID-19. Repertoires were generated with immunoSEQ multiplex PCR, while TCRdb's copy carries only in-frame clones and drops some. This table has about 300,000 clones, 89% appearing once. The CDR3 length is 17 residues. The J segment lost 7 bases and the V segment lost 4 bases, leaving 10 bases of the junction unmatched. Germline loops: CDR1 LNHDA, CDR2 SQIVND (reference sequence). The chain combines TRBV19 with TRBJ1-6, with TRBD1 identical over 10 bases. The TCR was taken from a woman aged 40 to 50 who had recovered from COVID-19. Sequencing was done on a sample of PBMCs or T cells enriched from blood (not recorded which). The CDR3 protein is CASSKGDRGIRNSPLHF. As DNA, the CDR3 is TGTGCCAGTAGTAAGGGGGACAGGGGCATTCGGAATTCACCCCTCCACTTT. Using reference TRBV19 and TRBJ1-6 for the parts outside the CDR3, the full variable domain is DGGITQSPKYLFRKEGQNVTLSCEQNLNHDAMYWYRQDPGQGLRLIYYSQIVNDFQKGDIAEGYSVSREKKESFPLTVTSAQKNPTAFYLCASSKGDRGIRNSPLHFGNGTRLTVT.